These 14 T cell receptor beta chains originate from one sample sequenced in a study of cytomegalovirus exposure and HLA in healthy donors. The PCR contained 60 Vbeta and 13 Jbeta primers. Here immunoSEQ multiplex PCR was the method, and the copy in TCRdb shows in-frame clones only, minus some. The table records about 180,000 clones, about four fifths of them present only once. Sequenced: PBMCs. Every receptor here comes from a male donor in good health and CMV-seronegative.

This clone came up a few times. The chain combines TRBV30 with TRBJ1-2, with D perhaps TRBD1 (6 bases). The CDR3 is 13 amino acids. Trimming removed 0 bases from V and 8 bases from J, with 13 bases in between. Germline loops: CDR1 GTSNPN, CDR2 SVGIG (reference sequence). The CDR3 region is CAWSVQGGWGYTF. CDR3 DNA: TGTGCCTGGAGTGTACAAGGGGGTTGGGGCTACACCTTC.

The J gene is TRBJ1-4, the V gene TRBV9; no firm D call. The CDR3 is 15 amino acids. Germline V CDR1 and CDR2: SGDLS, YYNGEE. Trimming removed 0 bases at V and 1 base at J, with 7 bases between. The CDR3 coding sequence is TGTGCCAGCAGCGTAGGTGGCAGAACTAATGAAAAACTGTTTTTT. Translated: CASSVGGRTNEKLFF. Full variable domain (remainder filled in from reference TRBV9 and TRBJ1-4): DSGVTQTPKHLITATGQRVTLRCSPRSGDLSVYWYQQSLDQGLQFLIQYYNGEERAKGNILERFSAQQFPDLHSELNLSSLELGDSALYFCASSVGGRTNEKLFFGSGTQLSVL.

This clone was counted a single time. V usage is TRBV6-4 and J usage is TRBJ2-1, with 11 positions matching TRBD2. This CDR3 comprises 16 residues. Germline V gene data show CDR1 as MRHNA and CDR2 as SNTAGT. The J segment lost 9 bases and the V segment lost 7 bases, leaving 14 bases of the junction unmatched. This CDR3 is CASNLLAGGPRGEQFF. The CDR3 DNA sequence: TGTGCCAGCAACCTTCTAGCGGGGGGCCCCCGGGGTGAGCAGTTCTTC.

The chain has TRBV25-1 and TRBJ2-1; tentatively, D is TRBD1 (6 bases). CDR1 and CDR2 (germline): MGHDK, SYGVNS. CDR3 size: 14 residues. V was clipped by 5 bases and J by 0 bases, with 8 bases between them. This CDR3 is CASSRGGSYNEQFF. The CDR3 nucleotides read TGTGCCAGCAGTAGAGGGGGCTCCTACAATGAGCAGTTCTTC.

This clone has just a few counts. In the same sample, other DNA sequences code for this CDR3. The rearrangement joins TRBV5-6 to TRBJ1-3, with a possible D match to TRBD1 (6 bases). The CDR3 consists of 15 residues. Germline V gives CDR1 SGHDT, CDR2 YYEEEE. With 2 bases removed from V and 4 bases from J, the gap between germline ends came to 13 bases. The DNA of the CDR3 is TGTGCCAGCAGCTTAGGGGGGGGCATCGGAAACACCATATATTTT. Encoded protein: CASSLGGGIGNTIYF.

The V and J genes are TRBV5-1 and TRBJ1-5, with D possibly matching TRBD1 (6 bases). Per germline, CDR1 SGHRS and CDR2 YFSETQ. V lost 2 bases and J 0 bases, leaving 9 bases between the germline ends. This CDR3 region has 15 residues. In DNA form, the CDR3 reads TGCGCCAGCAGCTTACAGGGCCTTAGCAATCAGCCCCAGCATTTT. Its protein is CASSLQGLSNQPQHF.

The chain uses TRBV28 and TRBJ1-2; 7 bases match TRBD1. The V segment lost 6 bases and the J segment 2 bases; nucleotides outside the gene matches: 6. This CDR3 has 14 amino acids. Germline lookup yields CDR1 MDHEN and CDR2 SYDVKM. This CDR3 is CASSPATGNYGYTF. CDR3 bases: TGTGCCAGCAGCCCTGCGACAGGGAACTATGGCTACACCTTC.

Concerning this clone: This same CDR3 is encoded by further DNA sequences in the sample. The chain is built from TRBV2 and TRBJ2-1; 12 bases are a match to TRBD2. Germline V gives CDR1 SNHLY, CDR2 FYNNEI. This CDR3 comprises 15 residues. Germline trimming cut 4 bases from V and 4 bases from J; bases unmatched to any gene: 2. CDR3 DNA sequence: TGTGCCAGCAGTGTACTAGCGGGGGGATACAATGAGCAGTTCTTC. It translates to CASSVLAGGYNEQFF.

The chain couples TRBV11-1 to TRBJ1-1, with 7 nucleotides matching TRBD1. V lost 5 bases to trimming and J lost 5 bases; unmatched junction nucleotides: 8. The CDR3 loop spans 14 amino acids. CDR1 and CDR2 from the germline V gene are SGHAT and FQDESV (reference sequence). The DNA for the CDR3 is TGTGCCAGCAGCGCTCGACAGGGCGAGACTGAAGCTTTCTTT. Translating it yields CASSARQGETEAFF.

The chain recombines TRBV2 with TRBJ2-1; TRBD2 matches at 8 bases. In germline, CDR1 is SNHLY, CDR2 FYNNEI. The CDR3 has 15 amino acids. J was trimmed by 2 bases and V by 4 bases; bases with no gene match: 4. This chain's CDR3 is CASSVAGGAYNEQFF. The CDR3 DNA reads as TGTGCCAGCAGTGTTGCGGGGGGTGCCTACAATGAGCAGTTCTTC. Looking up the rest from reference TRBV2 and TRBJ2-1 gives the full variable domain: EPEVTQTPSHQVTQMGQEVILRCVPISNHLYFYWYRQILGQKVEFLVSFYNNEISEKSEIFDDQFSVERPDGSNFTLKIRSTKLEDSAMYFCASSVAGGAYNEQFFGPGTRLTVL.

This clone turned up a few times. V and J are TRBV6-5 and TRBJ1-6; 10 bases align to TRBD1. Trimming took 6 bases from V and 7 from J; bases not matched to a gene: 6. The CDR3 loop spans 15 amino acids. Germline CDR1 and CDR2: MNHEY and SVGAGI. In DNA form, the CDR3 reads TGTGCCAGCAGCTACAGACAGGGGGCGAATTCACCCCTCCACTTT. It specifies CASSYRQGANSPLHF.

This CDR3 reads CASSEGSGGPDTQYF. DNA of the CDR3: TGTGCCAGCAGCGAAGGCAGCGGGGGCCCAGATACGCAGTATTTT. The chain combines TRBV9 with TRBJ2-3; 8 positions match TRBD2. The V segment lost 3 bases and the J segment 4 bases; nucleotides outside the gene matches: 7. CDR3 length: 15 residues. Looked up from germline, CDR1 is SGDLS and CDR2 is YYNGEE.

The chain carries TRBV19 and TRBJ2-1; the match to TRBD2 covers 7 bases. V was clipped by 9 bases and J by 6 bases; unmatched bases: 5. CDR1 and CDR2 from the germline V gene are LNHDA and SQIVND (reference sequence). The CDR3 consists of 12 residues. CDR3 amino acids: CASGGSPNEQFF. DNA for the CDR3: TGTGCCAGCGGGGGGTCCCCCAATGAGCAGTTCTTC.

The chain couples TRBV10-3 to TRBJ1-5; TRBD1 is a possible D gene (5 bases). Germline CDR1 is ENHRY and CDR2 is SYGVKD. Trimming pared 3 bases from V and 0 bases from J, leaving 12 bases between. The length of the CDR3 is 16 residues. In nucleotides, the CDR3 is TGTGCCATCAGTGACACGGTGCAGGGTAGCAATCAGCCCCAGCATTTT. Protein sequence: CAISDTVQGSNQPQHF.